The present entry profiles one T cell receptor beta chain with its context. The target of this receptor is not known. No base quality information exists; no much larger clone differs at one position. The record originates from a study of OX40 agonist ivuxolimab in advanced cancers. Notes on the research overall: Ivuxolimab was a fully human IgG2 agonistic monoclonal antibody targeting the costimulatory receptor OX40 (CD134). A male proportion of approximately 83% and a mean age of roughly 58 years, ranging from about 20 to 79, were recorded for the dose-escalation cohort. Partial responses occurred in three dose-escalation patients: two with cutaneous melanoma and one with hepatocellular carcinoma. Prior anti-PD-1, anti-PD-L1 or anti-CTLA-4 therapy was permitted, and checkpoint inhibitors had been received by around 39% of dose-escalation patients. The paper covers the monotherapy dose-escalation part of the phase I ivuxolimab trial, which included N of about 50 patients. Intravenous ivuxolimab was administered to patients every 2 weeks at six dose levels: 0.01, 0.1, 0.3, 1.5, 3 and 10 mg/kg. Peripheral TCRbeta sequencing was intended to test whether TCR sequence diversity was altered and clonal T-cell expansion was caused by ivuxolimab. Among the approximately 50 dose-escalation patients, 19 had hepatocellular carcinoma, roughly 15 melanoma, 9 renal cell carcinoma and 9 head and neck cancer.

The trial excluded patients who had a history of autoimmune disease or were on systemic immunosuppression. In every dose cohort, peripheral blood was drawn for TCR sequencing at baseline, cycle 4 day 1, and cycle 7 day 1. Samples were obtained from an open-label, multicenter, first-in-human phase I dose-escalation trial of ivuxolimab. Adults with locally advanced or metastatic melanoma, renal cell, hepatocellular, or head and neck squamous cell carcinoma were enrolled in the trial. CD4+ and CD8+ T cells were sorted separately from peripheral blood before TCR sequencing. From its cysteine to its phenylalanine, the CDR3 spans 17 amino acids. The CDR3 DNA has 51 bases and is translated from base 1. Sequences LNHDA (CDR1) and SQIVND (CDR2) are obtained from the germline V gene (reference sequence). After removal of 10 bases from V and 1 base from J, the junction retains 12 bases not matched to a gene.

For sequencing of the TCRbeta CDR3 region, genomic DNA was extracted from the sorted cells. TCRbeta CDR3 regions were sequenced using the immunoSEQ Assay. TCRdb took this table from immuneACCESS and kept in-frame rearrangements with V and J called. Such tables lack part of the clones; where checked against another copy, unresolved V genes explain under half of the gap, and the rest is unexplained. The sample table records some 58,000 clones; around nine tenths of these occur just once. The ten most abundant clones make up roughly 0.76% of the sample. Broader findings and caveats from the paper: At doses of 0.1 to 3.0 mg/kg, clonal expansion of both CD4+ and CD8+ T cells in blood was seen between baseline and week 6. Low levels of normalized T-cell clonal expansion were also seen in some patients who did not respond. Antigen specificity was not determined for the clonally expanded peripheral T cells. In the 0.1-3.0 mg/kg groups, partial responders had among the lowest normalized peripheral clonal expansion, particularly in CD8+ T cells. After ivuxolimab, more expanded clones were found on average in CD8+ T cells than in CD4+ T cells.

The source of this sequence is an adult with an advanced solid tumor such as melanoma, head and neck, liver or kidney cancer. Sequencing was performed on CD4+ or CD8+ T cells sorted from blood, taken in a trial of the OX40 agonist ivuxolimab. The V and J genes are TRBV19 and TRBJ2-2; TRBD2 agrees with 10 junctional bases. The bases are TGTGCCACCCGGACAGTAGCTAGCGGGAGGAACACCGGGGAGCTGTTTTTT. Translated, it reads CATRTVASGRNTGELFF.